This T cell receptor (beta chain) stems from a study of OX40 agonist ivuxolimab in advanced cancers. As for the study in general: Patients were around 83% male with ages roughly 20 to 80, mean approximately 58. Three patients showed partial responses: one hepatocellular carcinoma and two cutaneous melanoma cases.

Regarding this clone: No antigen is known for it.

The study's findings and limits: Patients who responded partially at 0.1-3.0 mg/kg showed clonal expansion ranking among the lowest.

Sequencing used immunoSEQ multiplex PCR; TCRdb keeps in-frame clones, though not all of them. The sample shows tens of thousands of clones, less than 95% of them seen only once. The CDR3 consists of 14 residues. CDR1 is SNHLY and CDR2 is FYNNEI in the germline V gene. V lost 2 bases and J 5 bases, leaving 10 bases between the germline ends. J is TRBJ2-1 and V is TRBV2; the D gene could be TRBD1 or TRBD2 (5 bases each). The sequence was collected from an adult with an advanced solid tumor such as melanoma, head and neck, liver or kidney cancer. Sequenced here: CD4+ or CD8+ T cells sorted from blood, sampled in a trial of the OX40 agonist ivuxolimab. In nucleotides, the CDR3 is TGTGCCAGCAGTGAACAGGGACCCGACAATGAGCAGTTCTTC. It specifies CASSEQGPDNEQFF.